This T cell receptor beta chain was captured by sequencing in a study of cytomegalovirus exposure and HLA in healthy donors. This CDR3 contains 15 residues. Germline V gene lookup returns CDR1 SGHAT and CDR2 FQNNGV. J was trimmed by 12 bases and V by 1 base; bases with no gene match: 11. The PCR contained 60 Vbeta and 13 Jbeta primers. Data came from immunoSEQ multiplex PCR; TCRdb stores just in-frame clones and leaves some out. The repertoire holds about 84,000 clones, with around 66% as singletons. V gene TRBV11-2 combines with J gene TRBJ2-1, with 8 positions matching TRBD2. Sequencing was done on a sample of PBMCs. The clonotype originates from a middle-aged woman in good health and CMV-seropositive. In DNA form, the CDR3 reads TGTGCCAGCAGCTTAGTAGGGGGACTAGTGTATTGGCAGTTCTTC. Protein sequence: CASSLVGGLVYWQFF.